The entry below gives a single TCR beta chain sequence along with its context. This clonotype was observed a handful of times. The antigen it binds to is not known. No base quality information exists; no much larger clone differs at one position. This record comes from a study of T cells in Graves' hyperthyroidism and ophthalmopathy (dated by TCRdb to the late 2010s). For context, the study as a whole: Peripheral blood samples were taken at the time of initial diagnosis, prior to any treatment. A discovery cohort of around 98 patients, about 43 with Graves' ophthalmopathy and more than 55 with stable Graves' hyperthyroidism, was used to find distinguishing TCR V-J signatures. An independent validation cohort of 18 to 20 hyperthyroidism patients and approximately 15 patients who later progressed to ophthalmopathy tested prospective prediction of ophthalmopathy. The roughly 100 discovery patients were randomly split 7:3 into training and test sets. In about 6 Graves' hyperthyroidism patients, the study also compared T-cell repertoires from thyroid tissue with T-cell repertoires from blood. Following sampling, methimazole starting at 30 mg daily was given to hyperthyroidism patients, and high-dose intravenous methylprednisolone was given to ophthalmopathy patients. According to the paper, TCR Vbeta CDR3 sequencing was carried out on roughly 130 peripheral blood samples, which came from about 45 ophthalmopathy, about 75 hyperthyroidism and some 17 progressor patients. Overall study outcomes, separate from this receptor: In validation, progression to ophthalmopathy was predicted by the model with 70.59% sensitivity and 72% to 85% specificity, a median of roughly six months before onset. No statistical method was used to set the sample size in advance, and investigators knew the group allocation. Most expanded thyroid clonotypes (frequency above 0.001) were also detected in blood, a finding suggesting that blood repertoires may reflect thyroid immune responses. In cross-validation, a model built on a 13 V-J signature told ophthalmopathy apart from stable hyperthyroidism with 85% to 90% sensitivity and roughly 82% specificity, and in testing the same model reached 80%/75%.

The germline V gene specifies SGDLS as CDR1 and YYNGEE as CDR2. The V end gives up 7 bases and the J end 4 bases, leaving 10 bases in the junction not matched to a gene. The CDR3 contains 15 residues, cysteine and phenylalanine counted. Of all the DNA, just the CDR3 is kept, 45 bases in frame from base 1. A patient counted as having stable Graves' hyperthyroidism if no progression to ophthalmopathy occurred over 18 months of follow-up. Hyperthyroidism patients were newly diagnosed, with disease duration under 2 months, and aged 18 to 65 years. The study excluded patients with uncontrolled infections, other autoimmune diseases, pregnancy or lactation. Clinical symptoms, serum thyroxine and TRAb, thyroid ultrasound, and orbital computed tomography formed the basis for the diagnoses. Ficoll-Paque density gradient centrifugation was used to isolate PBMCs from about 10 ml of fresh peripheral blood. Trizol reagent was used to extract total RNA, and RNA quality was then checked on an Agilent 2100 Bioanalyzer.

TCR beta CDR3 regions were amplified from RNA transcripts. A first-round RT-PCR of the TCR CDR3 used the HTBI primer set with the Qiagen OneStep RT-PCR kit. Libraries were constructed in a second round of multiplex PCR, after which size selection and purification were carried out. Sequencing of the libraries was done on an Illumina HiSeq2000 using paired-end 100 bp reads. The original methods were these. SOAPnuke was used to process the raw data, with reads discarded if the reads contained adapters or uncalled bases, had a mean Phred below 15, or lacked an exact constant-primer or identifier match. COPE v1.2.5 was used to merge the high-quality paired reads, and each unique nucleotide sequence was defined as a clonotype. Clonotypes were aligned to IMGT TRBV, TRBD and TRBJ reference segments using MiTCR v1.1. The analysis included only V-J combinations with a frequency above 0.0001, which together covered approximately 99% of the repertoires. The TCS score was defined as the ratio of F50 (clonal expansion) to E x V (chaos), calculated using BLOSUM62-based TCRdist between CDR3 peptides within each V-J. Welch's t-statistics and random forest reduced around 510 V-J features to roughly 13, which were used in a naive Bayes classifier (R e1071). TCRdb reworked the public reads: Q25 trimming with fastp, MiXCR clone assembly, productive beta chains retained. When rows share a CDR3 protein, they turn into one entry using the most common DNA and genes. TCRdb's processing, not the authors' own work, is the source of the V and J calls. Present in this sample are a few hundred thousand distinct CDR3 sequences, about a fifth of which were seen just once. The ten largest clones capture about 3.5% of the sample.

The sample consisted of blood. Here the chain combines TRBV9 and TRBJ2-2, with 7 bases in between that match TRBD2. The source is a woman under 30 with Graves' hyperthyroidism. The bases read TGTGCCAGCTCGGGAGGCGGGAGTCGCACCGGGGAGCTGTTTTTT. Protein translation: CASSGGGSRTGELFF.